Listed below are T cell receptor beta chains from one sample, sequenced in a study of control samples from healthy donors and cancer patients. Libraries were prepared by immunoSEQ multiplex PCR; TCRdb keeps only in-frame clonotypes and omits some of them. The table includes 100,000 to 150,000 clones, roughly 87% detected once. Sequencing was done on a sample of blood. The receptors derive from a man in his late teens or twenties in good health. CDR3s include the opening cysteine and the closing phenylalanine or tryptophan. D genes are given only for firm matches. Not all rows give a size; the values are once, few, many and, for expanded clones, a class.

NA	TRBV2	NA	TRBJ1-1	TGTGCCAGCAGTAGAGAGAACACTGAAGCTTTCTTT	CASSRENTEAFF
NA	TRBV11-2	NA	TRBJ2-3	TGTGCCAGCAGCCCCCGGGAGAGGGGAGGCACAGATACGCAGTATTTT	CASSPRERGGTDTQYF
TRBD1	TRBV23-1	once	TRBJ2-5	TGCGCCAGCAGTCATTACAGGGGGCTTGGGGAGACCCAGTACTTC	CASSHYRGLGETQYF
TRBD1	TRBV5-1	NA	TRBJ1-2	TGCGCCAGCAGCTTGGCCGGGACAGGGATGGACTATGGCTACACCTTC	CASSLAGTGMDYGYTF
NA	TRBV28	NA	TRBJ2-7	TGTGCCAGCAGCCAGAGCGGTCAGGGGATCTACGAGCAGTACTTC	CASSQSGQGIYEQYF
NA	TRBV7-8	NA	TRBJ1-1	TGTGCCAGCAGCCCCTTCCCAGGGGCAGATACTGAAGCTTTCTTT	CASSPFPGADTEAFF
TRBD1	TRBV6-5	NA	TRBJ2-7	TGTGCCAGCGCGAGGGACAGGGCCTACGAGCAGTACTTC	CASARDRAYEQYF
TRBD1	TRBV6-5	NA	TRBJ2-7	TGTGCCACCCGGGACAGGGAGTACCGCGAGCAGTACTTC	CATRDREYREQYF
NA	TRBV19	NA	TRBJ2-6	TGTGCCAGTAGTATAGGCTTCACAGACTCTGGGGCCAACGTCCTGACTTTC	CASSIGFTDSGANVLTF
TRBD1	TRBV7-3	once	TRBJ2-3	TGTGCCAGCAGCTTAACCAGGGGGACAGATACGCAGTATTTT	CASSLTRGTDTQYF
NA	TRBV12-2	NA	TRBJ1-1	TGTGCAAGTCGCCTCCGACAGGAAAGACTTCTACTCACTGAAGCTTTCTTT	CASRLRQERLLLTEAFF